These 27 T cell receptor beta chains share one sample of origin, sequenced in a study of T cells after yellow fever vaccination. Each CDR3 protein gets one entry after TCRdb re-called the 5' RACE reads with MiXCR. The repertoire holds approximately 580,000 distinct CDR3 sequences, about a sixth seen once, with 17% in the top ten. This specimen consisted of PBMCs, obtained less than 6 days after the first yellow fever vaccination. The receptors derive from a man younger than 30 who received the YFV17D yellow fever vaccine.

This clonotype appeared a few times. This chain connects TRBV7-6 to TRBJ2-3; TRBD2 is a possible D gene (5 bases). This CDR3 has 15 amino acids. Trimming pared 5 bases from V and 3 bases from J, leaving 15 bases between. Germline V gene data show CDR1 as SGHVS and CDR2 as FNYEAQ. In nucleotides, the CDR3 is TGTGCCAGCAGCGCGGGCCGTGCGGAAACAGATACGCAGTATTTT. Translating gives CASSAGRAETDTQYF.

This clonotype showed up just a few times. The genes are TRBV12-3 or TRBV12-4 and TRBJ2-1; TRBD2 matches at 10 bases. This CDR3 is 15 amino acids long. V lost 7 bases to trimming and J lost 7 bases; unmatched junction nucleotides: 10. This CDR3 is CASTSSGGPGNEQFF. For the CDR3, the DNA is TGTGCCAGCACGAGTAGCGGGGGGCCAGGGAATGAGCAGTTCTTC.

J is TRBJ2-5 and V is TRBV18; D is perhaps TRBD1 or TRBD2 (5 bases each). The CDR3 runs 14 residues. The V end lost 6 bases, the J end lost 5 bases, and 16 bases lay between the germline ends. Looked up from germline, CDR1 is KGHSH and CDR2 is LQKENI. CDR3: CASSPGPRDETQYF. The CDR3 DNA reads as TGTGCCAGCTCGCCGGGTCCTAGGGACGAGACCCAGTACTTC.

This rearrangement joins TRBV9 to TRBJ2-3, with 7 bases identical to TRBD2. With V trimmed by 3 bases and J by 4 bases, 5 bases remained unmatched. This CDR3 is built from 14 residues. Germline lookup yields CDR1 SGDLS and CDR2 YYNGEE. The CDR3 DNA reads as TGTGCCAGCAGCGGGCTGCGGGGGTCAGATACGCAGTATTTT. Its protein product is CASSGLRGSDTQYF.

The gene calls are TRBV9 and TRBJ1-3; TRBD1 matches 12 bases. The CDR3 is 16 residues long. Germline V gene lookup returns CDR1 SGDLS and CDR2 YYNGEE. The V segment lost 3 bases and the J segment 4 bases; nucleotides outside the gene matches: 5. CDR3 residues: CASSGDRGRGGNTIYF. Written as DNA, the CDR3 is TGTGCCAGCAGCGGGGACAGGGGGCGCGGGGGAAACACCATATATTTT.

The CDR3 sequence: CSAAFIYSYNEQFF. CDR3 nucleotides: TGCAGTGCCGCATTTATTTACTCCTACAATGAGCAGTTCTTC. The V call is TRBV20-1, the J call TRBJ2-1; no definite D call. This CDR3 comprises 14 residues. The germline V and J ends were trimmed by 6 bases and 0 bases, with 12 bases remaining between them. Looked up from germline, CDR1 is DFQATT and CDR2 is SNEGSKA (reference sequence).

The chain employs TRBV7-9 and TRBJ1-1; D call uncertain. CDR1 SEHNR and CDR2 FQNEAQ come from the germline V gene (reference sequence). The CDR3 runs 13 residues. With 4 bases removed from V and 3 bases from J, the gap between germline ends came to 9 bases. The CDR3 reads CASSSEADTEAFF. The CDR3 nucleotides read TGTGCCAGCAGCTCTGAAGCGGACACTGAAGCTTTCTTT.

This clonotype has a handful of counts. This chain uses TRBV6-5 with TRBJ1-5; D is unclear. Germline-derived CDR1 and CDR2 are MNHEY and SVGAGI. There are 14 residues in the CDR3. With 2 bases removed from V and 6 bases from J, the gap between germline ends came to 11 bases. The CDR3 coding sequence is TGTGCCAGCAGTTACCGCGGGGTTGGTCAGCCCCAGCATTTT. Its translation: CASSYRGVGQPQHF.

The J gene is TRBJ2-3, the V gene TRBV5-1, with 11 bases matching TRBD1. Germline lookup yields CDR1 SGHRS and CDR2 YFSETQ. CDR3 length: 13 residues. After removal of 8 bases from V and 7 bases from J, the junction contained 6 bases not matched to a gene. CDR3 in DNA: TGCGCCAGGGCGGACAGGGGGCTGTATACGCAGTATTTT. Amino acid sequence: CARADRGLYTQYF.

CDR3 coding DNA: TGTGCCAGCAGCTTAAAAGCGGGGGCGGGCGAGCAGTACGTC. It translates to CASSLKAGAGEQYV. This rearrangement joins TRBV7-2 to TRBJ2-7; TRBD2 matches 8 bases. The V and J ends lost 2 bases and 6 bases, in that order; junction bases with no gene match: 6. The V gene's germline CDR1 is SGHTA and CDR2 FQGNSA. CDR3 length equals 14 residues.

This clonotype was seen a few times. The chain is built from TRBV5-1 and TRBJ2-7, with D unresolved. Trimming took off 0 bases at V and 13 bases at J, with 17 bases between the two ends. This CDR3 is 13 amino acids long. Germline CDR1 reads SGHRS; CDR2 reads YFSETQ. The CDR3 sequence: CASSLAPQTPSYV. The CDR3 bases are TGCGCCAGCAGCTTGGCCCCGCAGACCCCTTCATACGTC.

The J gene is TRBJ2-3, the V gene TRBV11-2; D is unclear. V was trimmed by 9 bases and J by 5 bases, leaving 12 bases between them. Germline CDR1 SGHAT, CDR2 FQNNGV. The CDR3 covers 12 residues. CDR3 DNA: TGTGCCAGTTGTGTTGGGCAAGATACGCAGTATTTT. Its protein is CASCVGQDTQYF.

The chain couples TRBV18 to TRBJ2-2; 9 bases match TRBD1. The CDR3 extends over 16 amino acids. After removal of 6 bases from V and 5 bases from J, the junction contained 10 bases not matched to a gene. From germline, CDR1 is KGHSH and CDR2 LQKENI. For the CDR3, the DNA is TGTGCCAGCTCGCCCCAGCCGGGACAGGGAACCGGGGAGCTGTTTTTT. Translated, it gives CASSPQPGQGTGELFF. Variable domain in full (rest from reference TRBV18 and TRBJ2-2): NAGVMQNPRHLVRRRGQEARLRCSPMKGHSHVYWYRQLPEEGLKFMVYLQKENIIDESGMPKERFSAEFPKEGPSILRIQQVVRGDSAAYFCASSPQPGQGTGELFFGEGSRLTVL.

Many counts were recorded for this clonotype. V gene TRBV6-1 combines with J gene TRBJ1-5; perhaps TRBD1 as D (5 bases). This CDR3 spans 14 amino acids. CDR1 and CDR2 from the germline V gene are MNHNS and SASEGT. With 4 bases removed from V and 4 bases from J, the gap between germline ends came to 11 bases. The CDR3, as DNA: TGTGCCAGCAGTGGGGGGTTCTCTAATCAGCCCCAGCATTTT. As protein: CASSGGFSNQPQHF.

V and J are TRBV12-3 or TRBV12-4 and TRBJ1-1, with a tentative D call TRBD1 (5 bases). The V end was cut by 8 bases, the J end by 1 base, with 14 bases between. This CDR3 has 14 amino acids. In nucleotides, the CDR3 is TGTGCCAGCGGGACGAGTGGGACGAACACTGAAGCTTTCTTT. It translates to CASGTSGTNTEAFF.

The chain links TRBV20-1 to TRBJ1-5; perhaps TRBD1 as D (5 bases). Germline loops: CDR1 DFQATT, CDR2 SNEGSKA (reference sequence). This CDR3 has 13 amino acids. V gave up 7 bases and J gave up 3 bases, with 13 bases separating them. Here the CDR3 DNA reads TGCAGTGTAACACCGGGGGTCAATCAGCCCCAGCATTTT. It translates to CSVTPGVNQPQHF.

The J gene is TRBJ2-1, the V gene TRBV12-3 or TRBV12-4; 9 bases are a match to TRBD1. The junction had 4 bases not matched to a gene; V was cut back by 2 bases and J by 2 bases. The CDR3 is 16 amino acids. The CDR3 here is CASSLSGDRAYNEQFF. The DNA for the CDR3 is TGTGCCAGCAGTTTATCCGGGGACAGGGCCTACAATGAGCAGTTCTTC.

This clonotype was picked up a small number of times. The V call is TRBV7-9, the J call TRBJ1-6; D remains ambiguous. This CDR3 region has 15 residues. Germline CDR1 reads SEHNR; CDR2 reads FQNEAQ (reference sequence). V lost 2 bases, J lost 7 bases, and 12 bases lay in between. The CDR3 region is CASSLREPGNSPLHF. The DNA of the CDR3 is TGTGCCAGCAGCTTAAGAGAGCCGGGAAATTCACCCCTCCACTTT.

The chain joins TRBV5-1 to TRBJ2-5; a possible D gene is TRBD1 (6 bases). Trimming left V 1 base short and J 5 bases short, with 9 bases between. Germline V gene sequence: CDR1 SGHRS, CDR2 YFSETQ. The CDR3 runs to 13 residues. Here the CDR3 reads CASSLSDRETQYF. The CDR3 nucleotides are TGCGCCAGCAGCTTGTCTGACAGGGAGACCCAGTACTTC.

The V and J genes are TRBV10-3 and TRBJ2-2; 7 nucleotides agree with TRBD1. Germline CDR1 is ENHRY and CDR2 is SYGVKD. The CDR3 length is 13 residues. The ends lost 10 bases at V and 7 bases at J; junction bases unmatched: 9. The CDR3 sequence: CASRGGAGGELFF. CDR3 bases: TGTGCCAGCCGAGGGGGCGCCGGCGGGGAGCTGTTTTTT.

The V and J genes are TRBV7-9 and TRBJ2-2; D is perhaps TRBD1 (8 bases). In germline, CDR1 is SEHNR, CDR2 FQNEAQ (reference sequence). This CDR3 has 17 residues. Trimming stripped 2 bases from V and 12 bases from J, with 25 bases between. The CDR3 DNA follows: TGTGCCAGCAGCTTACGAACAGGGGGGGACCTTTACGCGAAGCTGTTTTTT. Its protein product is CASSLRTGGDLYAKLFF.

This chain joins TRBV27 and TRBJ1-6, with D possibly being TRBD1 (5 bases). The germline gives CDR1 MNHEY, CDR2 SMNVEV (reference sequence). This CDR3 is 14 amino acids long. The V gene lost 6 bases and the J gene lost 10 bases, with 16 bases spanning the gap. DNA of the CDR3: TGTGCCAGCAGCGGTCCAGGGACCTCGTCACCCCTCCACTTT. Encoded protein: CASSGPGTSSPLHF.

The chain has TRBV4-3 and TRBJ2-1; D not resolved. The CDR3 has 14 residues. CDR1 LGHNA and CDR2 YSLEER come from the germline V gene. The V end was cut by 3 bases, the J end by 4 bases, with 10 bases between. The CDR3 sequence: CASSHLSPYNEQFF. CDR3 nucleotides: TGCGCCAGCAGCCACCTTTCCCCGTACAATGAGCAGTTCTTC.

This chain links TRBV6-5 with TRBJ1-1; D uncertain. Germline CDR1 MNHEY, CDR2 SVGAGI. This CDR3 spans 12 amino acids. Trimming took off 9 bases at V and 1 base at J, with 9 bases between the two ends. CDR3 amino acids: CASLRGNTEAFF. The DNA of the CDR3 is TGTGCCAGTCTTCGGGGGAACACTGAAGCTTTCTTT.

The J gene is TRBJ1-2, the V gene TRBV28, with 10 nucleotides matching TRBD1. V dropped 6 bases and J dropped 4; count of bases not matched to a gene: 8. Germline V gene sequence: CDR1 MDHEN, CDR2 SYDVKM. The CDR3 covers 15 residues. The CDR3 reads CASSEGTGAGYGYTF. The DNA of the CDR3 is TGTGCCAGCAGCGAAGGGACAGGGGCGGGCTATGGCTACACCTTC.

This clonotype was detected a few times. The CDR3 sequence is CASSQVLKVYNSPLHF. CDR3 nucleotides: TGCGCCAGCAGCCAAGTCCTGAAAGTATATAATTCACCCCTCCACTTT. The chain couples TRBV4-1 to TRBJ1-6; no clear D. The V gene lost 1 base and the J gene lost 4 bases, with 11 bases spanning the gap. The CDR3 is 16 residues long. Germline-derived CDR1 and CDR2 are MGHRA and YSYEKL.

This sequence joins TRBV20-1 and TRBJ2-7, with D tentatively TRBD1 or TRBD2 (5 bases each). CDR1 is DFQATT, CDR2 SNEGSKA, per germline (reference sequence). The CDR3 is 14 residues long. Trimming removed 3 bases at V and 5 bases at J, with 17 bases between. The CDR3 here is CSASGALGSNEQYF. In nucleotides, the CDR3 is TGCAGTGCTAGCGGGGCCCTGGGTAGTAACGAGCAGTACTTC.